The entry that follows covers one T cell receptor (beta chain) sequence. PCR used 60 Vbeta primers and 13 Jbeta primers. Sequenced by immunoSEQ multiplex PCR; TCRdb stores in-frame clones only, minus some. The sample lists under 200,000 clones; roughly 81% were seen once. The data were taken from a study of cytomegalovirus exposure and HLA in healthy donors. Trimming removed 2 bases from V and 0 bases from J, with 8 bases in between. This CDR3 comprises 15 residues. Germline V gene data show CDR1 as SNHLY and CDR2 as FYNNEI. The sequencing sample was made of PBMCs. The chain carries TRBV2 and TRBJ1-3, with D perhaps TRBD1 (6 bases). The sequence came from a woman in her forties or fifties in good health and CMV-seronegative. CDR3 in DNA: TGTGCCAGCAGTGAATCCAGGGGCTCTGGAAACACCATATATTTT. This gives the protein CASSESRGSGNTIYF.